A single T cell receptor beta chain is shown here with its context. Antigen specificity is unknown. This record comes from a study of T cell responses to AZD1222 COVID-19 vaccine. Notes on the study in general: Dominant at 160-218 and 743-854, vaccine-associated CD4 TCRs also spanned spike.

Profiling relied on immunoSEQ multiplex PCR, and the TCRdb table lists in-frame clones only, not all of them. Among 75,000 to 85,000 clones listed, roughly 88% were seen once. CDR1 and CDR2 from the germline V gene are GTSNPN and SVGIG (reference sequence). V lost 1 base and J lost 9, with 6 bases in between. The CDR3 spans 11 residues. The source material was peripheral blood, sampled 28 days after the second AZD1222 dose. J is TRBJ2-2 and V is TRBV30; no reliable D call. The receptor was isolated from an adult who received the AZD1222 COVID-19 vaccine. This CDR3 is CAWSATRELFF. The CDR3 DNA is TGTGCCTGGAGTGCAACCCGGGAGCTGTTTTTT.